This T cell receptor beta chain was profiled in a study of blood T cell repertoires in COVID-19. Study background: From the United States, Italy and Spain came samples of acute and convalescent COVID-19. T cells, B-cell-depleted T cells, or PBMCs supplied cDNA or gDNA.

Enrolled during active infection, Seattle patients were then followed longitudinally. Authors' analysis steps: Quantification of nucleated cells was approximated via reference gene primer amplification. Profiling relied on immunoSEQ multiplex PCR, and the TCRdb table lists in-frame clones only, not all of them. V and J calls plus clone size are reproduced from that table; the DNA served to infer D and trimming. Seen here are 200,000 to 250,000 clones, about 90% observed once, and the top ten hold roughly 2.6%. Between the trimmed V and J ends, which lost 3 bases and 5 bases, there was a span of 11 bases. Germline V gives CDR1 GTSNPN, CDR2 SVGIG (reference sequence). The CDR3 contains 13 residues.

Sequences were obtained from peripheral blood. The gene calls are TRBV30 and TRBJ1-5, with D perhaps TRBD1 (6 bases). The TCR originated in a man aged 25 to 40 with COVID-19, enrolled during active disease. The CDR3 protein is CAWSLAGDQPQHF. The CDR3 DNA follows: TGTGCCTGGAGCCTGGCAGGGGATCAGCCCCAGCATTTT.